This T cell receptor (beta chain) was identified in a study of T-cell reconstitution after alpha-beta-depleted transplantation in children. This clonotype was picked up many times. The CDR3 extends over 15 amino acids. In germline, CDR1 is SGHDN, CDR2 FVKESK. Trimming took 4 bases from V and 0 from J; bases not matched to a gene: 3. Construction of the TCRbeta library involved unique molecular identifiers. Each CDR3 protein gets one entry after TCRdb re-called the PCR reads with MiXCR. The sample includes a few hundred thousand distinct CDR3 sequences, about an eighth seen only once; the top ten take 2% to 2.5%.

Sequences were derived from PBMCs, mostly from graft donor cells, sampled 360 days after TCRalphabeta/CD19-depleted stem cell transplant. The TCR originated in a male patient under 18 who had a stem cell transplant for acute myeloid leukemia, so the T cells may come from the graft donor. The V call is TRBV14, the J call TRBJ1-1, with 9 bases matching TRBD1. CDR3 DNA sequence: TGTGCCAGCAGCCCAGGACAGGGGATGAACACTGAAGCTTTCTTT. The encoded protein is CASSPGQGMNTEAFF.